This T cell receptor beta chain came from a study of blood T cell repertoires in COVID-19 (TCRdb year 2020). Turning to the overall study: Samples covering the acute and convalescent phases of COVID-19 were provided by collaborators in the United States, Italy and Spain. The material from the prospective study consisted of cDNA or gDNA derived from T cells, B-cell-depleted T cells, or PBMCs. Deeply sampled blood TCRbeta repertoires from subjects exposed to, actively infected with, or recovered from COVID-19 were included in the dataset. The repertoires were made available in a free public database intended to serve as a resource for research on the immune response to SARS-CoV-2. The samples were drawn from the first 160 participants of the ongoing ImmuneRACE study and from about 1,200 subjects provided by 6 global collaborators. A de-identified subject ID, COVID-19 status, age in years and sex were almost always included in the sample metadata. Where HLA class I and class II types were available, the types were taken from metadata supplied by the sample provider, not from assay-based typing.

Whole blood was collected in K2EDTA tubes by collaborating institutions according to the institutions' own protocols. For TCRbeta analysis, collaborators shipped samples in one of three forms: frozen whole blood, isolated PBMCs, or DNA extracted from either of those sample types. TCRbeta CDR3 regions were amplified from genomic DNA by means of the immunoSEQ Assay, a bias-controlled multiplex PCR. In the paper's pipeline: The number of nucleated cells in each sample was estimated by amplification of reference gene primers within the assay. Sequence reads were collapsed and filtered to measure the absolute abundance of every unique TCRbeta CDR3 rearrangement. For each sample, productive Simpson clonality was calculated as the square root of Simpson's diversity index across productive rearrangements. Imported from immuneACCESS, the table was reduced by TCRdb to in-frame sequences with V and J called. These copies leave out some clones; in studies compared against another copy, an unresolved V gene accounts for under half, and the cause of the remainder is not known. V and J calls and clone size are those listed in that table; D and trimming were worked out from the DNA. The sample table records some 150,000 clones; roughly nine tenths of these occur just once. About 15% of the sample is held by the ten biggest clonotypes.

Only one count was recorded for this clone. This clone's antigen is unknown. No much larger clone exists at a distance of one base, and base qualities are not known. What the study reported, not specific to this receptor: How much clinical and demographic metadata was included differed by source and by participant, and the metadata was provided uncurated.

V is reduced by 3 bases and J by 0 bases, leaving a spacing of 15 bases between them. Including cysteine and phenylalanine, the CDR3 has 16 amino acids. The sequence is cut down to CDR3 DNA, 48 bases in frame from base 1. Looking up the germline V gene yields CDR1 MDHEN and CDR2 SYDVKM. Input material: peripheral blood. The chain employs TRBV28 and TRBJ2-7; tentative D gene TRBD1, with 6 bases matching. The sequence was collected from a woman aged 40-49 years with acute or convalescent COVID-19. The CDR3 here reads CASSFAGQQSSYEQYF. The DNA sequence follows: TGTGCCAGCAGTTTCGCAGGACAGCAAAGCTCCTACGAGCAGTACTTC.